This is a list of T cell receptor beta chains from one sample in a study of shared clonotypes between healthy human individuals. Clones were sequenced by immunoSEQ multiplex PCR, and TCRdb holds only the in-frame ones, with some missing. The data contain about 1.5 million clones, nearly 99% of them seen just once; the ten biggest clones take up roughly 0.45%. Sequenced: naive CD4+ T cells sorted from blood. These receptors were taken from a man aged 25-45 years in good health. The CDR3 runs from the conserved cysteine through the conserved F or W. Each record gives: J gene, clone size, D gene, V gene, CDR3 DNA, CDR3 protein. The D gene is left open where the match is weak. Clone sizes are given selectively: once, few, many, or a class where the clone is expanded.

TRBJ2-1 - - TRBV11-2 TGTGCCAGCAGCTTAGGACTTTACAATGAGCAGTTCTTC CASSLGLYNEQFF
TRBJ2-1 - TRBD2 TRBV6-4 TGTGCCAGCAGTGTAGCGGGAGACTCCTACAATGAGCAGTTCTTC CASSVAGDSYNEQFF
TRBJ2-3 - - TRBV11-2 TGTGCCAGCAGCTTAGTAAGCACAGATACGCAGTATTTT CASSLVSTDTQYF
TRBJ2-2 - - TRBV18 TGTGCCAGCTCACCACGGGTTCCGGGGACCGGGGAGCTGTTTTTT CASSPRVPGTGELFF
TRBJ1-1 - - TRBV18 TGTGCCAGCTCACCACCGAGTAAGACGGCGGCCACTGAAGCTTTCTTT CASSPPSKTAATEAFF
TRBJ2-1 - TRBD1 TRBV18 TGTGCCAGCTCACCACCATCCAGGGGGAATGAGCAGTTCTTC CASSPPSRGNEQFF
TRBJ1-1 - - TRBV27 TGTGCCAGCAGTCCTCCCCTGGGACACCGGTCGTTGGCTGAAGCTTTCTTT CASSPPLGHRSLAEAFF
TRBJ1-1 - TRBD1 TRBV28 TGTGCCAGCAGTTCTATGATGGGGGGACAGCCGAACACTGAAGCTTTCTTT CASSSMMGGQPNTEAFF
TRBJ2-7 - TRBD2 TRBV11-1 TGTGCCAGCAGCTCCACTAGCGGAGAAGTCTCCTACGAGCAGTACTTC CASSSTSGEVSYEQYF
TRBJ1-1 - TRBD1 TRBV27 TGTGCCAGCACCAGGTTTGCCCTCCGGGACAGCCTCCCGCTCGTGTTCTTT CASTRFALRDSLPLVFF
TRBJ2-3 - TRBD1 TRBV27 TGTGCCAGCACCGAATTCGCGGACAGGGTTGGCACAGATACGCAGTATTTT CASTEFADRVGTDTQYF
TRBJ2-5 - TRBD2 TRBV27 TGTGCCAGCAGTTCACCCCTAGCGGCCCAAGAGACCCAGTACTTC CASSSPLAAQETQYF
TRBJ2-5 - TRBD2 TRBV18 TGTGCCAGCTCACGAGGGACTAGCGGAGGCCAAGAGACCCAGTACTTC CASSRGTSGGQETQYF
TRBJ1-3 - - TRBV28 TGTGCCAGCAAGGATGGAAACACCATATATTTT CASKDGNTIYF
TRBJ2-7 once TRBD2 TRBV9 TGTGCCAGCAGCAAGCGGGAGTTCTCCTACGAGCAGTACTTC CASSKREFSYEQYF
TRBJ1-2 - TRBD1 TRBV29-1 TGCAGCGTTGTCTCCCCCCCCCGGGACAGGGACCAGAAAGGAGGCTACACCTTC CSVVSPPRDRDQKGGYTF
TRBJ2-2 - TRBD1 TRBV7-9 TGTGCCAGCAGCTTCCCCGGGACAGGGGGCTCGGACACCGGGGAGCTGTTTTTT CASSFPGTGGSDTGELFF
TRBJ2-3 - - TRBV19 TGTGCCAGTAGTATCAAGAGGGAGAGGGGCACAGATACGCAGTATTTT CASSIKRERGTDTQYF
TRBJ2-5 once - TRBV5-1 TGCGCCAGCAGCCGGGTTACAGGCCCCTGGGAGACCCAGTACTTC CASSRVTGPWETQYF
TRBJ2-5 - TRBD1 TRBV7-9 TGTGCCAGCAGCTTAGAGACCTTTTGGGACAGGGACACGGAGACCCAGTACTTC CASSLETFWDRDTETQYF
TRBJ1-5 - - TRBV7-9 TGTGCCAGCAGCCCAGGGGCCGATCAGCCCCAGCATTTT CASSPGADQPQHF
TRBJ1-1 - - TRBV28 TGTGCCAGCAGCGGCCGGGCGTTCCGAAGGGATAATCGCACTGAAGCTTTCTTT CASSGRAFRRDNRTEAFF
TRBJ2-7 - - TRBV6-5 TGTGCCAGCAGGGACAGCCCTCTCTACGAGCAGTACTTC CASRDSPLYEQYF
TRBJ2-7 - TRBD1 TRBV18 TGTGCCAGCTCATCCGGGACAGGGACCTCCTACGAGCAGTACTTC CASSSGTGTSYEQYF
TRBJ2-7 - - TRBV7-2 TGTGCCAGCAGCTTAGCGGGGACCGCAGGCCACGAGCAGTACTTC CASSLAGTAGHEQYF
TRBJ2-1 - TRBD2 TRBV7-2 TGTGCCAGCAGCACTAGCGCGGCCGGGTATGAGCAGTTCTTC CASSTSAAGYEQFF
TRBJ2-1 - TRBD2 TRBV6-5 TGTGCCAGCAGTTCCCCTAGGGCGGGGGTCCACAATGAGCAGTTCTTC CASSSPRAGVHNEQFF
TRBJ1-3 - - TRBV5-6 TGTGCCAGCAGCCGCACTCCAGACCGCTCTGGAAACACCATATATTTT CASSRTPDRSGNTIYF
TRBJ2-1 - TRBD2 TRBV14 TGTGCCAGCAGCCATTTTAGCGGGAGACTTAGGAATGAGCAGTTCTTC CASSHFSGRLRNEQFF
TRBJ2-2 - - TRBV7-7 TGTGCTAGCAGCGGAGGGTCGTTTCAGGGAGACACCGGGGAGCTGTTTTTT CASSGGSFQGDTGELFF
TRBJ2-5 - - TRBV7-8 TGTGCCAGCAGCCCAGGGACAAGGCAAGAGACCCAGTACTTC CASSPGTRQETQYF
TRBJ2-7 - TRBD2 TRBV30 TGTGCCTGGAGTGTACCCAGCGGGATAGCTAGCTACGAGCAGTACTTC CAWSVPSGIASYEQYF
TRBJ2-1 - - TRBV10-2 TGCGCCAGCAGTGTGATACAGGGTAGCGGTGAGCAGTTCTTC CASSVIQGSGEQFF
TRBJ2-3 - - TRBV18 TGTGCCAGCTCACCACCTTCAAGCGATACGCAGTATTTT CASSPPSSDTQYF
TRBJ2-7 - TRBD2 TRBV18 TGTGCCAGCTCACCTACTAGCGGGAGATTCTACGAGCAGTACTTC CASSPTSGRFYEQYF
TRBJ1-3 - TRBD1 TRBV6-1 TGTGCCAGCAAGGACCGGGACAGTAAAAACACCATATATTTT CASKDRDSKNTIYF
TRBJ1-2 - - TRBV7-9 TGTGCCAGCAGCACTAGCGGTCCCCGGATCTATGGCTACACCTTC CASSTSGPRIYGYTF
TRBJ2-7 - TRBD1 TRBV7-8 TGTGCCAGCAGCACAAGGGACAGACTATCGGAGGAGCAGTACTTC CASSTRDRLSEEQYF
TRBJ2-7 - - TRBV15 TGTGCCACCAGCACCACGGTCCTAAACTACGAGCAGTACTTC CATSTTVLNYEQYF
TRBJ2-5 - - TRBV14 TGTGCCAGCAGCCAAGACCCATTGGGAGGAGAGACCCAGTACTTC CASSQDPLGGETQYF
TRBJ1-2 once - TRBV18 TGTGCCAGCTCGCTCCAACCGGGTCGAGGCTACACCTTC CASSLQPGRGYTF
TRBJ2-3 - TRBD1 TRBV5-1 TGCGCCAGCAGCGCTACAGGGGGAATCGGCACAGATACGCAGTATTTT CASSATGGIGTDTQYF
TRBJ2-7 - TRBD2 TRBV2 TGTGCCAGCATAGCGGGCGGGGGGAACGAGCAGTACTTC CASIAGGGNEQYF
TRBJ1-4 - - TRBV19 TGTGCCAGTAGTATGAAGACACCCCTAGGTGAAAAACTGTTTTTT CASSMKTPLGEKLFF
TRBJ2-1 once TRBD2 TRBV28 TGTGCCAGCAGTTTCAGGACTAGCGTCTCCTACAATGAGCAGTTCTTC CASSFRTSVSYNEQFF
TRBJ2-1 - - TRBV19 TGTGCCAGTAGTATGGTAGCTGGGGCAATTTACAATGAGCAGTTCTTC CASSMVAGAIYNEQFF